A single sample is the source of the 28 T cell receptor beta chains below, sequenced in a study of cytomegalovirus exposure and HLA in healthy donors. The PCR ran on 60 Vbeta and 13 Jbeta primers. Measured with immunoSEQ multiplex PCR; TCRdb has only the in-frame clones, and not every one. The sample has about 190,000 clones; roughly 80% are singletons. Source material: PBMCs. The source is a boy aged 5 to 17 in good health and CMV-seronegative.

The rearrangement uses TRBV12-5 and TRBJ2-7, with D possibly matching TRBD2 (7 bases). Trimming stripped 9 bases from V and 2 bases from J, with 23 bases between. This CDR3 contains 16 residues. CDR1 LGHNT and CDR2 FRNRAP come from the germline V gene. In nucleotides, the CDR3 is TGTGCTAGCTACTCGGATTCGGGGGGCAATCCCTACGAGCAGTACTTC. Translated, it gives CASYSDSGGNPYEQYF.

V is TRBV7-2 and J is TRBJ2-7; TRBD2 aligns across 7 bases. Germline V gives CDR1 SGHTA, CDR2 FQGNSA. This CDR3 comprises 16 residues. Trimming cost V 2 bases and J 3 bases; bases outside gene matches: 10. The CDR3 sequence is CASSLQPGGIYYEQYF. CDR3 DNA sequence: TGTGCCAGCAGCTTACAGCCCGGGGGGATTTACTACGAGCAGTACTTC.

The chain employs TRBV19 and TRBJ2-7; TRBD2 is a possible D gene (6 bases). V was cut by 5 bases and J by 5 bases, with 10 bases left in between. CDR3 size: 12 residues. Germline CDR1 and CDR2: LNHDA and SQIVND (reference sequence). CDR3 residues: CASSWGGDEQYF. CDR3 nucleotides: TGTGCCAGTAGTTGGGGCGGGGACGAGCAGTACTTC. The full variable domain, with the rest looked up from reference TRBV19 and TRBJ2-7, is DGGITQSPKYLFRKEGQNVTLSCEQNLNHDAMYWYRQDPGQGLRLIYYSQIVNDFQKGDIAEGYSVSREKKESFPLTVTSAQKNPTAFYLCASSWGGDEQYFGPGTRLTVT.

The V and J genes are TRBV13 and TRBJ2-1, with 16 positions matching TRBD2. Losses at the gene ends were 5 bases for V and 6 bases for J; bases not matched to a gene: 7. The germline V gene has CDR1 PRHDT and CDR2 FYEKMQ (reference sequence). There are 17 residues in the CDR3. CDR3 loop: CASSRGLAGGPGNEQFF. The DNA for the CDR3 is TGTGCCAGCAGCAGGGGACTAGCGGGGGGGCCCGGCAATGAGCAGTTCTTC.

The chain uses TRBV2 and TRBJ1-6, with a possible D match to TRBD1 (6 bases). CDR3 size: 16 residues. From germline, CDR1 is SNHLY and CDR2 FYNNEI. Trimming shortened V by 10 bases and J by 9 bases, and 25 bases separated the two germline ends. CDR3 in DNA: TGTGCCACCTCGAGACAGGCGGACCGTAGGAGTTCACCCCTCCACTTT. It yields the protein CATSRQADRRSSPLHF.

This clone was observed a handful of times. The chain recombines TRBV4-2 with TRBJ2-3; 8 bases agree with TRBD2. Germline V gene lookup returns CDR1 LGHNA and CDR2 YNFKEQ. Unmatched junction bases numbered 6, after V lost 1 base and J lost 3 bases. The CDR3 extends over 16 amino acids. Written as DNA, the CDR3 is TGTGCCAGCAGCCAAGGGAGCGGGAGTGCTACAGATACGCAGTATTTT. Protein: CASSQGSGSATDTQYF.

This rearrangement joins TRBV5-1 to TRBJ2-7, with TRBD1 matching over 10 bases. Germline values: CDR1 SGHRS, CDR2 YFSETQ. V lost 2 bases, J lost 4 bases, and 6 bases stayed unmatched. The length of the CDR3 is 15 residues. CDR3 bases: TGCGCCAGCAGCTTCCGGACAGGGGGGGGATACGAGCAGTACTTC. It specifies CASSFRTGGGYEQYF.

The J gene is TRBJ2-3, the V gene TRBV7-9; D is possibly TRBD2 (5 bases). The CDR3 is 17 amino acids. The germline V gene encodes CDR1 SEHNR and CDR2 FQNEAQ (reference sequence). Trimming took 3 bases from V and 4 from J, leaving 20 bases between them. The CDR3 region is CASSFLSWTPRADTQYF. DNA of the CDR3: TGTGCCAGCAGCTTCCTCAGCTGGACCCCGAGGGCAGATACGCAGTATTTT. Looking up the rest from reference TRBV7-9 and TRBJ2-3 gives the full variable domain: DTGVSQNPRHKITKRGQNVTFRCDPISEHNRLYWYRQTLGQGPEFLTYFQNEAQLEKSRLLSDRFSAERPKGSFSTLEIQRTEQGDSAMYLCASSFLSWTPRADTQYFGPGTRLTVL.

V is TRBV5-1 and J is TRBJ1-2, with TRBD1 identical over 7 bases. The CDR3 is 13 amino acids. The V and J ends lost 4 bases and 2 bases, in that order; junction bases with no gene match: 2. Germline CDR1 is SGHRS and CDR2 is YFSETQ. CDR3 in amino acids: CASSDRVNYGYTF. In nucleotides, the CDR3 is TGCGCCAGCAGCGACAGGGTCAACTATGGCTACACCTTC.

The chain is built from TRBV11-2 and TRBJ2-1, with 15 bases matching TRBD2. CDR1 SGHAT and CDR2 FQNNGV come from the germline V gene. The junction had 6 bases not matched to a gene; V was cut back by 4 bases and J by 8 bases. This CDR3 is 16 amino acids long. The CDR3 bases are TGTGCCAGCAGCTCTCCGGGACTAGCGGGAGGATATGAGCAGTTCTTC. This sequence encodes CASSSPGLAGGYEQFF.

J is TRBJ1-1 and V is TRBV7-9; no reliable D call. Deletions cut 2 bases from V and 3 bases from J, with 4 bases between. CDR1 and CDR2 (germline): SEHNR, FQNEAQ (reference sequence). This CDR3 is 12 amino acids long. The CDR3 reads CASSLRYTEAFF. DNA of the CDR3: TGTGCCAGCAGCTTACGGTACACTGAAGCTTTCTTT. The whole variable domain, filled in from reference TRBV7-9 and TRBJ1-1, reads DTGVSQNPRHKITKRGQNVTFRCDPISEHNRLYWYRQTLGQGPEFLTYFQNEAQLEKSRLLSDRFSAERPKGSFSTLEIQRTEQGDSAMYLCASSLRYTEAFFGQGTRLTVV.

The V gene is TRBV7-2, the J gene TRBJ1-3; D unclear. The V gene's germline CDR1 is SGHTA and CDR2 FQGNSA. V was pared by 1 base and J by 0 bases, with 13 bases between. The CDR3 contains 17 residues. The CDR3 coding sequence is TGTGCCAGCAGCTTAGGCGGTAGACTGAGCTCTGGAAACACCATATATTTT. It encodes CASSLGGRLSSGNTIYF.

The chain carries TRBV28 and TRBJ2-7; 9 bases map to TRBD2. The V and J ends lost 5 bases and 0 bases, in that order; junction bases with no gene match: 8. This CDR3 spans 16 amino acids. Germline V CDR1 and CDR2: MDHEN, SYDVKM. The CDR3 DNA sequence: TGTGCCAGCAGTCTTTGGCGGGGGGGTGGCTCCTACGAGCAGTACTTC. Encoded protein: CASSLWRGGGSYEQYF.

V gene TRBV6-4 combines with J gene TRBJ2-1, with 14 bases aligning to TRBD2. CDR3 size: 15 residues. Germline V lookup: CDR1 MRHNA, CDR2 SNTAGT. With V trimmed by 4 bases and J by 7 bases, 3 bases remained unmatched. CDR3 amino acids: CASSGGTSGSNEQFF. CDR3 bases: TGTGCCAGCAGTGGCGGGACTAGCGGGAGTAATGAGCAGTTCTTC.

The chain uses TRBV7-6 and TRBJ2-5, with 7 bases matching TRBD1. V shed 5 bases and J 1 base; nucleotides not matched to a gene: 4. The CDR3 is made up of 14 amino acids. From germline, CDR1 is SGHVS and CDR2 FNYEAQ. Written as DNA, the CDR3 is TGTGCCAGCAGCCCGGACAGGCGCCAAGAGACCCAGTACTTC. Translation gives CASSPDRRQETQYF. Full variable domain (remainder filled in from reference TRBV7-6 and TRBJ2-5): GAGVSQSPRYKVTKRGQDVALRCDPISGHVSLYWYRQALGQGPEFLTYFNYEAQQDKSGLPNDRFSAERPEGSISTLTIQRTEQRDSAMYRCASSPDRRQETQYFGPGTRLLVL.

The rearrangement uses TRBV30 and TRBJ1-2, with a possible D match to TRBD1 (5 bases). CDR3 length: 12 residues. Per germline, CDR1 GTSNPN and CDR2 SVGIG (reference sequence). V was shortened by 1 base and J by 5 bases, with 8 bases between the two germline ends. The CDR3 region has the DNA TGTGCCTGGAGTGGGACAAGATATGGCTACACCTTC. It translates to CAWSGTRYGYTF. The full variable domain, its missing parts supplied by reference TRBV30 and TRBJ1-2, is SQTIHQWPATLVQPVGSPLSLECTVEGTSNPNLYWYRQAAGRGLQLLFYSVGIGQISSEVPQNLSASRPQDRQFILSSKKLLLSDSGFYLCAWSGTRYGYTFGSGTRLTVV.

The chain links TRBV4-2 to TRBJ1-1; 9 nucleotides line up with TRBD1. CDR3 size: 16 residues. In germline, CDR1 is LGHNA, CDR2 YNFKEQ. The V gene end was trimmed by 2 bases and the J gene end by 7 bases; junction bases not matched to a gene: 11. CDR3 sequence (DNA): TGTGCCAGCAGCCAATCAATACAGGGGGCAGGGGGTGAAGCTTTCTTT. This translates into CASSQSIQGAGGEAFF.

The chain couples TRBV19 to TRBJ1-5; 11 bases are a match to TRBD1. Germline V gene lookup returns CDR1 LNHDA and CDR2 SQIVND (reference sequence). The CDR3 is 14 amino acids. Unmatched junction bases numbered 4, after V lost 5 bases and J lost 7 bases. CDR3 in DNA: TGTGCCAGTAGTTTGGACAGGGGGCGGCAGCCCCAGCATTTT. It codes for CASSLDRGRQPQHF.

The chain recombines TRBV9 with TRBJ2-7; TRBD1 matches 12 bases. In germline, CDR1 is SGDLS, CDR2 YYNGEE. Trimming removed 4 bases from V and 7 bases from J; junction bases left unmatched: 12. This CDR3 region has 16 residues. CDR3 protein: CASSPRDRGQGGEQYF. CDR3 coding DNA: TGTGCCAGCAGCCCCCGGGACAGGGGGCAAGGAGGGGAGCAGTACTTC.

The chain recombines TRBV18 with TRBJ1-2; 11 nucleotides line up with TRBD1. The germline V gene has CDR1 KGHSH and CDR2 LQKENI. The CDR3 totals 15 residues. The junction had 7 bases not matched to a gene; V was cut back by 2 bases and J by 8 bases. The CDR3 DNA reads as TGTGCCAGCTCACCAAAAGGACAGGGGGCGAACGGCTACACCTTC. Translation: CASSPKGQGANGYTF.

In its sample, this clone was seen a few times. V is TRBV29-1 and J is TRBJ2-5, with 10 bases fitting TRBD2. The CDR3 is made up of 15 amino acids. The germline V gene has CDR1 SQVTM and CDR2 ANQGSEA. Germline trimming cut 3 bases from V and 2 bases from J; bases unmatched to any gene: 6. The CDR3 DNA reads TGCAGCGTTGACACTAGCGGGGTGGGTCAAGAGACCCAGTACTTC. Translated, it gives CSVDTSGVGQETQYF.

This chain joins TRBV18 and TRBJ1-6; D gene unclear. Per the germline V gene, CDR1 is KGHSH and CDR2 is LQKENI. The CDR3 runs 15 residues. V lost 4 bases to trimming and J lost 6 bases, with 13 bases between them. This CDR3 reads CASSLGPGLNSPLHF. CDR3 coding DNA: TGTGCCAGCTCACTGGGTCCAGGACTTAATTCACCCCTCCACTTT.

The chain has TRBV5-4 and TRBJ2-7; 11 nucleotides match TRBD1. Looked up from germline, CDR1 is SGHNT and CDR2 is YYREEE (reference sequence). This CDR3 has 15 amino acids. Losses at the gene ends were 5 bases for V and 4 bases for J; bases not matched to a gene: 8. The DNA of the CDR3 is TGTGCCAGCAGTCGAGGACAGGGGGCAGGGTACGAGCAGTACTTC. It yields the protein CASSRGQGAGYEQYF.

V is TRBV7-3 and J is TRBJ2-3; TRBD1 might be the D (5 bases). The ends were cut back, 4 bases at V and 2 bases at J, with 10 bases in the middle. The germline gives CDR1 SGHTA, CDR2 FQGTGA. The CDR3 is 14 residues long. The CDR3 protein is CASSSGHATDTQYF. The CDR3 DNA is TGTGCCAGCAGCTCCGGACACGCCACAGATACGCAGTATTTT. Using reference TRBV7-3 and TRBJ2-3 for the parts outside the CDR3, the full variable domain is GAGVSQTPSNKVTEKGKYVELRCDPISGHTALYWYRQSLGQGPEFLIYFQGTGAADDSGLPNDRFFAVRPEGSVSTLKIQRTERGDSAVYLCASSSGHATDTQYFGPGTRLTVL.

V is TRBV28 and J is TRBJ2-2; TRBD2 agrees at 9 bases. CDR3 length equals 14 residues. J was trimmed by 7 bases and V by 6 bases; bases with no gene match: 6. The V gene's germline CDR1 is MDHEN and CDR2 SYDVKM. Here the CDR3 DNA reads TGTGCCAGCAGGCTAGCGGGATCGATCGGGGAGCTGTTTTTT. Protein product: CASRLAGSIGELFF.

The chain employs TRBV2 and TRBJ2-4; 9 bases match TRBD2. The CDR3 has 16 residues. Germline values: CDR1 SNHLY, CDR2 FYNNEI. V was pared by 3 bases and J by 5 bases, with 8 bases of the junction left unmatched. CDR3 region: CASSDGTSRMQNIQYF. The CDR3, as DNA: TGTGCCAGCAGTGACGGGACTAGCAGAATGCAAAACATTCAGTACTTC.

This chain links TRBV5-5 with TRBJ1-1; no firm D call. V was cut by 0 bases and J by 6 bases, with 9 bases left in between. This CDR3 spans 13 amino acids. Germline assignment: CDR1 SGHKS and CDR2 YYEKEE (reference sequence). CDR3 loop: CASSLVQSSEAFF. As DNA, the CDR3 is TGTGCCAGCAGCTTGGTCCAGTCTTCTGAAGCTTTCTTT.

V and J are TRBV30 and TRBJ1-1, with 7 bases aligning to TRBD1. This CDR3 has 12 residues. Germline CDR1 is GTSNPN and CDR2 is SVGIG (reference sequence). The CDR3 sequence: CALLPRGTEAFF. The CDR3 nucleotides are TGTGCTCTCCTTCCCAGGGGGACTGAAGCTTTCTTT. Full variable domain (outside the CDR3, taken from reference TRBV30 and TRBJ1-1): SQTIHQWPATLVQPVGSPLSLECTVEGTSNPNLYWYRQAAGRGLQLLFYSVGIGQISSEVPQNLSASRPQDRQFILSSKKLLLSDSGFYLCALLPRGTEAFFGQGTRLTVV.